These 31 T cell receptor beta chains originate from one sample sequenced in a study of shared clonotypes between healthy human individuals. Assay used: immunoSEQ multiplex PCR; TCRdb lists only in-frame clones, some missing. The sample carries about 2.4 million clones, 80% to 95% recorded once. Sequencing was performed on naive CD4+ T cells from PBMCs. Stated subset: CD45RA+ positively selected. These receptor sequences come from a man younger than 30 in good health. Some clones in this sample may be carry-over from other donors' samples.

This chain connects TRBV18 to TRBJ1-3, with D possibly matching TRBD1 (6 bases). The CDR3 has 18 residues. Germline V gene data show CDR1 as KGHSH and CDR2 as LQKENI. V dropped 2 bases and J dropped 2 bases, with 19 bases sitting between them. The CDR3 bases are TGTGCCAGCTCACCAATAGCAGAGGCGCAGGGGCCTGGAAACACCATATATTTT. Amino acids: CASSPIAEAQGPGNTIYF.

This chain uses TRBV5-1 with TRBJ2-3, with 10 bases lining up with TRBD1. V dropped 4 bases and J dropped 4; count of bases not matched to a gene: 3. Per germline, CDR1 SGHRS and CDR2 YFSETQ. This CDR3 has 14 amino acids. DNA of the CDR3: TGCGCCAGCAGCCACGGACAGGGGGCAGATACGCAGTATTTT. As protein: CASSHGQGADTQYF.

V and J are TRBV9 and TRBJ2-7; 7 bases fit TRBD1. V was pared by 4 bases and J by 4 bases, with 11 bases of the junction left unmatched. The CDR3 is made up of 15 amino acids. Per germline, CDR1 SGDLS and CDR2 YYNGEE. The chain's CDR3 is CASSPGTAGTYEQYF. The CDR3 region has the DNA TGTGCCAGCAGCCCGGGGACAGCTGGAACGTACGAGCAGTACTTC.

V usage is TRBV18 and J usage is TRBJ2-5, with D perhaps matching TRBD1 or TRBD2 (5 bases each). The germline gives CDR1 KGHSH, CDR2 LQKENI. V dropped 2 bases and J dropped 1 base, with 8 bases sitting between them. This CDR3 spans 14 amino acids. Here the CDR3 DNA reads TGTGCCAGCTCACCATGGGACCCCCAAGAGACCCAGTACTTC. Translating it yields CASSPWDPQETQYF.

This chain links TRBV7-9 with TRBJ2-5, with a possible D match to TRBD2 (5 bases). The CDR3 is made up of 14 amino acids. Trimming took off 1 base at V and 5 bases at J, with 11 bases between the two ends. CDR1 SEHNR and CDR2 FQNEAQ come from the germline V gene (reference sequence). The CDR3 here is CASSLVSLAETQYF. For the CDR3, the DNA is TGTGCCAGCAGCTTAGTTTCGTTAGCGGAGACCCAGTACTTC.

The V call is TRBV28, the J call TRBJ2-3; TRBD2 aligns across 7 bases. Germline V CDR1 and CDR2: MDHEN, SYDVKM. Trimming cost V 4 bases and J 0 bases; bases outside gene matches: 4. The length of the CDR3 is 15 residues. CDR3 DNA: TGTGCCAGCAGTTCCACTAGCGAAAGCACAGATACGCAGTATTTT. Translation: CASSSTSESTDTQYF. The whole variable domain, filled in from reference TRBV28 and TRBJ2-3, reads DVKVTQSSRYLVKRTGEKVFLECVQDMDHENMFWYRQDPGLGLRLIYFSYDVKMKEKGDIPEGYSVSREKKERFSLILESASTNQTSMYLCASSSTSESTDTQYFGPGTRLTVL.

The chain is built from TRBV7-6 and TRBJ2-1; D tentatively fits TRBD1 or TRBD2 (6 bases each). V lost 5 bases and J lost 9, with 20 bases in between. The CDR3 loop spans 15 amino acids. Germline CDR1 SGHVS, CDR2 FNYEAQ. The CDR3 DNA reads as TGTGCCAGCAGCCCTAACAGGGCGGGGATATTTGAGCAGTTCTTC. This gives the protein CASSPNRAGIFEQFF.

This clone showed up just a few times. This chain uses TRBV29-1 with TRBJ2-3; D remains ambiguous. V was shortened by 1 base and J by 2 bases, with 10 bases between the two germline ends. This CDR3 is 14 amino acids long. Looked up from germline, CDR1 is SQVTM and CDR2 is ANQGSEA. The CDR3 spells CSVEGRNPTDTQYF. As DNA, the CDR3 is TGCAGCGTTGAAGGACGGAACCCCACAGATACGCAGTATTTT.

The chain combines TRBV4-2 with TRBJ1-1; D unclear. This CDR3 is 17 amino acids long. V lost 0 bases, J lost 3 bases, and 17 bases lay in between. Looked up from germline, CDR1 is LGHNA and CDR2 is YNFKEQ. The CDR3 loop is CASSQEKDLNWDTEAFF. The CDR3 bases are TGTGCCAGCAGCCAAGAAAAGGATCTGAATTGGGACACTGAAGCTTTCTTT.

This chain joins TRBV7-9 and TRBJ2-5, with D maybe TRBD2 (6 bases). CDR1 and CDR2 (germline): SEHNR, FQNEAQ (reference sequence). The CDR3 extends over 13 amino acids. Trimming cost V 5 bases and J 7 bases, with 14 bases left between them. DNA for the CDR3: TGTGCCAGCAGCGGGCGGGAATCCGGGACCCAGTACTTC. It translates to CASSGRESGTQYF.

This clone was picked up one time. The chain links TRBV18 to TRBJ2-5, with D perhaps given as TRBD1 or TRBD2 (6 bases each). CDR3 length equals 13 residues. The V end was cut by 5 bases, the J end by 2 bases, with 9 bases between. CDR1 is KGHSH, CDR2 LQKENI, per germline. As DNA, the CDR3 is TGTGCCAGCTCAAAGGGGGGTCAAGAGACCCAGTACTTC. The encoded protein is CASSKGGQETQYF.

DNA of the CDR3: TGCGCCAGCAGCTTGGTATTCTCCGGGGAGCTGTTTTTT. It yields the protein CASSLVFSGELFF. This sequence joins TRBV5-1 and TRBJ2-2; D uncertain. In germline, CDR1 is SGHRS, CDR2 YFSETQ. V was clipped by 0 bases and J by 6 bases, with 6 bases between them. CDR3 length: 13 amino acids.

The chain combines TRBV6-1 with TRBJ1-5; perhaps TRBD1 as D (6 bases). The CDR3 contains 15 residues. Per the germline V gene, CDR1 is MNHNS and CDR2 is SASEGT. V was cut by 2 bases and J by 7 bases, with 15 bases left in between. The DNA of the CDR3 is TGTGCCAGCAGTGAACACAGGGATTTGGGCCAGCCCCAGCATTTT. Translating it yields CASSEHRDLGQPQHF.

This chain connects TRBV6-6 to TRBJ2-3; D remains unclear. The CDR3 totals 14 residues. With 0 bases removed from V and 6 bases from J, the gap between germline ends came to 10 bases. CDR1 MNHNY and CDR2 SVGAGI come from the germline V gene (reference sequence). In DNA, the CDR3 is TGTGCCAGCAGTTACTCGCTTTCTCAGGATACGCAGTATTTT. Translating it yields CASSYSLSQDTQYF.

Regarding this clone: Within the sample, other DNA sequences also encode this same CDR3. In DNA, the CDR3 is TGCGCCAGCAGCCTGGACAGGGGCGCTGAAGCTTTCTTT. Its translation: CASSLDRGAEAFF. The chain links TRBV5-1 to TRBJ1-1; 9 positions agree with TRBD1. The V and J ends lost 4 bases and 6 bases, in that order; junction bases with no gene match: 4. The CDR3 contains 13 residues. Germline V gene lookup returns CDR1 SGHRS and CDR2 YFSETQ.

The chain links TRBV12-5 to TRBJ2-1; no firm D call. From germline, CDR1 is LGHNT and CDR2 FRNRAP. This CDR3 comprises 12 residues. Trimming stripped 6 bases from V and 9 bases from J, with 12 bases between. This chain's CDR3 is CASGLSETEQFF. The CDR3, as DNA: TGTGCTAGTGGATTATCGGAGACTGAGCAGTTCTTC.

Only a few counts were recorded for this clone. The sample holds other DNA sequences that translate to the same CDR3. The CDR3 nucleotides are TGTGCCAGCAGCTTGGGACTAGCGGGAGACAATGAGCAGTTCTTC. Protein: CASSLGLAGDNEQFF. This chain uses TRBV5-4 with TRBJ2-1, with 12 bases identical to TRBD2. The CDR3 spans 15 residues. After removal of 0 bases from V and 5 bases from J, the junction contained 0 bases not matched to a gene. The germline CDR1 and CDR2 sequences are SGHNT and YYREEE (reference sequence).

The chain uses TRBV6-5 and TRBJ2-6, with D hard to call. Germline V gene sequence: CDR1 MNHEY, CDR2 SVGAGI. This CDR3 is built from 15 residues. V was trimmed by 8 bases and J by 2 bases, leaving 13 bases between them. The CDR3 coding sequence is TGTGCCAGCGGACCGCGAAGGGCTGGGGCCAACGTCCTGACTTTC. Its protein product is CASGPRRAGANVLTF.

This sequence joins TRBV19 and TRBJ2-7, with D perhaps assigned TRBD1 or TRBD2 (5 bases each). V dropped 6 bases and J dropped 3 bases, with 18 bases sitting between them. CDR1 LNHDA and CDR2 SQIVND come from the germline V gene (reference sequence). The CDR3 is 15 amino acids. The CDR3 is CASRDTGTLDYEQYF. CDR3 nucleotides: TGTGCCAGTAGGGATACCGGGACCCTTGACTACGAGCAGTACTTC.

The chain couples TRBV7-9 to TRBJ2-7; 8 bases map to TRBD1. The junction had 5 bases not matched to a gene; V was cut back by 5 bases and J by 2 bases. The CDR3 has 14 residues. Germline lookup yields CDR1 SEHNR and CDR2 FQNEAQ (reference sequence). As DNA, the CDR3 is TGTGCCAGCAGCCTACAGGGGGGCCCCTACGAGCAGTACTTC. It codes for CASSLQGGPYEQYF. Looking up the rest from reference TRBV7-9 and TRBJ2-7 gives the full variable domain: DTGVSQNPRHKITKRGQNVTFRCDPISEHNRLYWYRQTLGQGPEFLTYFQNEAQLEKSRLLSDRFSAERPKGSFSTLEIQRTEQGDSAMYLCASSLQGGPYEQYFGPGTRLTVT.

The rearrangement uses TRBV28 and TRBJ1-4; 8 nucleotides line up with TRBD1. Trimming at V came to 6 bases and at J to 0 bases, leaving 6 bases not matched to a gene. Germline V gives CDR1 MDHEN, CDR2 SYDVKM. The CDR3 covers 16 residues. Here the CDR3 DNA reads TGTGCCAGCAGCTTTTCAGGGGGCTCAACTAATGAAAAACTGTTTTTT. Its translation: CASSFSGGSTNEKLFF.

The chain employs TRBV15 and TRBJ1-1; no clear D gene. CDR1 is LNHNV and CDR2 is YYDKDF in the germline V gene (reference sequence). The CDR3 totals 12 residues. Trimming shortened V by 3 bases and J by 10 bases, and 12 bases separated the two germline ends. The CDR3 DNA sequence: TGTGCCACCAGCAGCGCCTACGAAAGAGCTTTCTTT. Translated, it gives CATSSAYERAFF.

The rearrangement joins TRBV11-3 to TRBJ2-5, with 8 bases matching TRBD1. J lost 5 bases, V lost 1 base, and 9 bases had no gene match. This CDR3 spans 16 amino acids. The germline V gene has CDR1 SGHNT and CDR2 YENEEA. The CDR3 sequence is CASSLGPRGHGETQYF. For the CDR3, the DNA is TGTGCCAGCAGCTTAGGTCCCAGGGGGCACGGTGAGACCCAGTACTTC. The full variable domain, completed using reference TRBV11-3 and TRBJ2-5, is EAGVVQSPRYKIIEKKQPVAFWCNPISGHNTLYWYLQNLGQGPELLIRYENEEAVDDSQLPKDRFSAERLKGVDSTLKIQPAELGDSAVYLCASSLGPRGHGETQYFGPGTRLLVL.

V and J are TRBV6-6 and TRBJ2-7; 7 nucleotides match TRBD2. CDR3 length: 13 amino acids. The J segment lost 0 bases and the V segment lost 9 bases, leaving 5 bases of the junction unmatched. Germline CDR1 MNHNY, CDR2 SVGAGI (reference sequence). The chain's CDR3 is CASLKRDSYEQYF. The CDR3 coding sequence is TGTGCCAGTCTTAAGCGGGACTCCTACGAGCAGTACTTC.

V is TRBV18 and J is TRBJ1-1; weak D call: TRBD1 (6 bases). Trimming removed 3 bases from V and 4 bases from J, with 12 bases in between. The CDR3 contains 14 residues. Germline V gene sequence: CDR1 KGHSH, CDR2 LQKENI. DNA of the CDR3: TGTGCCAGCTCACCGGCGGGGGCGGGCACTGAAGCTTTCTTT. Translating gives CASSPAGAGTEAFF. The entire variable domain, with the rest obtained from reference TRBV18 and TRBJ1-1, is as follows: NAGVMQNPRHLVRRRGQEARLRCSPMKGHSHVYWYRQLPEEGLKFMVYLQKENIIDESGMPKERFSAEFPKEGPSILRIQQVVRGDSAAYFCASSPAGAGTEAFFGQGTRLTVV.

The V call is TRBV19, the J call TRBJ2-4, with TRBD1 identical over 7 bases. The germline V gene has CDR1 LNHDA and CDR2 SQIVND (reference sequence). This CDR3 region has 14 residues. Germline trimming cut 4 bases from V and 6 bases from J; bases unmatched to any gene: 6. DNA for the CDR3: TGTGCCAGTAGTACTACAGGGGTGGCAAACATTCAGTACTTC. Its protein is CASSTTGVANIQYF.

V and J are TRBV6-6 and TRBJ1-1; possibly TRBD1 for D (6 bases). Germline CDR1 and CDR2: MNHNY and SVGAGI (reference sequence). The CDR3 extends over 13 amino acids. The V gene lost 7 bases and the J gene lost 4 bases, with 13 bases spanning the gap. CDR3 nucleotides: TGTGCCAGCACCCAAGGGGGTACCACTGAAGCTTTCTTT. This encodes CASTQGGTTEAFF.

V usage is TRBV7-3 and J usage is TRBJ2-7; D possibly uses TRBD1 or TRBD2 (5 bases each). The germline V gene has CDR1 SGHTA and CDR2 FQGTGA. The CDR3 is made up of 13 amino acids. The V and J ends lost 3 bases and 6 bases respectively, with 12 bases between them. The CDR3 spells CASSLGVTFEQYF. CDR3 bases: TGTGCCAGCAGCTTGGGGGTGACGTTCGAGCAGTACTTC.

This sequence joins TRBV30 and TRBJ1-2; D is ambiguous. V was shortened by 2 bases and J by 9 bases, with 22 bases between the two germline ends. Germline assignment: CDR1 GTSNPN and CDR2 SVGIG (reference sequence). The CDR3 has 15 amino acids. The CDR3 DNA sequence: TGTGCCTGGAGTCCCTACAACACCGCCGGGGTTAGCTACACCTTC. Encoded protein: CAWSPYNTAGVSYTF.

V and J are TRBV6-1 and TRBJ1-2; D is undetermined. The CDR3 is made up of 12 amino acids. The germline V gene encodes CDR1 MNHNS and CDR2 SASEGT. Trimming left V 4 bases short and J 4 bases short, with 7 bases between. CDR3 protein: CASSGSAYGYTF. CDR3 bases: TGTGCCAGCAGTGGTTCGGCCTATGGCTACACCTTC.

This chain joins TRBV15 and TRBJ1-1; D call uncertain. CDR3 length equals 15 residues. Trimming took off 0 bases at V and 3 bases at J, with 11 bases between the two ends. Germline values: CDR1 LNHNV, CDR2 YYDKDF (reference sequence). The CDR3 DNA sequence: TGTGCCACCAGCAGAGATCGGACGTACGACACTGAAGCTTTCTTT. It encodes CATSRDRTYDTEAFF.